This T cell receptor beta chain was captured by sequencing in a study of cytomegalovirus exposure and HLA in healthy donors. In the PCR, 60 Vbeta and 13 Jbeta primers were used. Sequencing was performed with immunoSEQ multiplex PCR; in TCRdb, only in-frame clones are kept and a portion is missing. The sample lists approximately 170,000 clones, 65% to 90% occurring once. The V gene end was trimmed by 2 bases and the J gene end by 8 bases; junction bases not matched to a gene: 14. The CDR3 covers 17 residues. The V gene's germline CDR1 is MGHDK and CDR2 SYGVNS. Points from the study as a whole: The availability of immune exposure information extended only to CMV serostatus. Versus the roughly 690-donor mean, an Asian-associated ancestry cluster reportedly showed fewer N-insertions in a later analysis.

In the case of this clone: Its target is unknown.

The TCR originated in a human donor in good health. Sequencing was performed on PBMCs. The chain links TRBV25-1 to TRBJ1-1, with 10 bases that match TRBD1. CDR3 coding DNA: TGTGCCAGCAGTGAAGCTGGGACAGGGGTGGGTTGTGACGAAGCTTTCTTT. Translation: CASSEAGTGVGCDEAFF.